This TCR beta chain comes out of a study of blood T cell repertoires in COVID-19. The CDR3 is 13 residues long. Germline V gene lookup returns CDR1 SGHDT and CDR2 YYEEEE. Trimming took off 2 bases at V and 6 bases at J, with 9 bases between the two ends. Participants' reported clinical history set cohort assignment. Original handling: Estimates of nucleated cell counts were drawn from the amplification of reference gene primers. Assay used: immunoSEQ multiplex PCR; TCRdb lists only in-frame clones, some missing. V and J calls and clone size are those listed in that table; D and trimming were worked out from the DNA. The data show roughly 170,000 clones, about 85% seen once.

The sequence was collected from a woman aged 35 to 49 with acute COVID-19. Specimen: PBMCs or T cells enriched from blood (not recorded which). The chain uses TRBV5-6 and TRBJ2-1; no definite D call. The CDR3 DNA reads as TGTGCCAGCAGCTTTGAGGCTCGCAATGAGCAGTTCTTC. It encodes CASSFEARNEQFF. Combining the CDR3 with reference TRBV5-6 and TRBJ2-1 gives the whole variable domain DAGVTQSPTHLIKTRGQQVTLRCSPKSGHDTVSWYQQALGQGPQFIFQYYEEEERQRGNFPDRFSGHQFPNYSSELNVNALLLGDSALYLCASSFEARNEQFFGPGTRLTVL.